This T cell receptor (beta chain) was captured by sequencing in a study of OX40 agonist ivuxolimab in advanced cancers. Regarding the study in general: The costimulatory receptor OX40 (CD134) was targeted by ivuxolimab, a fully human IgG2 agonistic monoclonal antibody. Peripheral TCRbeta sequencing was intended to test whether TCR sequence diversity was altered and clonal T-cell expansion was caused by ivuxolimab. The paper describes the monotherapy dose-escalation part (N of about 54 patients) of the phase I trial of ivuxolimab. Patients were allowed to have had prior anti-PD-1, anti-PD-L1 or anti-CTLA-4 therapy, and approximately 43% of the dose-escalation patients had previously received checkpoint inhibitors. Among the roughly 50 dose-escalation patients, about 19 had hepatocellular carcinoma, around 15 melanoma, 9 renal cell carcinoma and 9 head and neck cancer. The dose-escalation cohort was roughly 83% male with a mean age of about 54 years, ranging from about 23 to 85. Intravenous ivuxolimab was administered to patients every 2 weeks at six dose levels: 0.01, 0.1, 0.3, 1.5, 3 and 10 mg/kg. Three dose-escalation patients achieved partial responses, one with hepatocellular carcinoma and two with cutaneous melanoma.

To sequence the TCRbeta CDR3 region, genomic DNA was isolated from the sorted cells. The immunoSEQ Assay was used to sequence the TCRbeta CDR3 regions. What TCRdb holds here is the immuneACCESS table cut down to in-frame rearrangements. Part of the clones is not present; checked against another copy, under half of the missing clones reflect an unresolved V gene, and the others are unexplained. The sample table holds roughly 11,000 clones, of which about 82% were seen once. The ten largest clones represent under 35% of the sample. From a lookup of the germline V gene, CDR1 and CDR2 are ENHRY and SYGVKD. V is shortened by 6 bases, J by 5 bases, and the region joining them spans 14 bases. The CDR3 spans 13 residues, from the cysteine through the phenylalanine. Solely the CDR3 DNA is kept, with 39 bases framed from the first base. Comments on this clone: Its cognate antigen has yet to be identified. Base qualities are not at hand, and no much larger clone is one base apart.

General study outcomes and caveats: In the 0.1-3.0 mg/kg groups, partial responders had among the lowest normalized peripheral clonal expansion, particularly in CD8+ T cells. Clonal expansion of both CD4+ and CD8+ blood T cells was observed from baseline to week 6 at doses 0.1 to 3.0 mg/kg. Low levels of normalized T-cell clonal expansion were also shown by some nonresponding patients. After ivuxolimab, expanded clones were on average more numerous among CD8+ T cells than among CD4+ T cells. Which antigens the clonally expanded peripheral T cells were specific for was not determined.

Patients with autoimmune disease history or receiving systemic immunosuppression were excluded from the trial. Peripheral blood for TCR sequencing was drawn from every dose cohort at baseline, at cycle 4 day 1 and at cycle 7 day 1. Samples were obtained from an open-label, multicenter, first-in-human phase I dose-escalation trial of ivuxolimab. Adults with locally advanced or metastatic melanoma, renal cell carcinoma, hepatocellular carcinoma or head and neck squamous cell carcinoma were enrolled in the trial. Before TCR sequencing, CD4+ T cells and CD8+ T cells were sorted from peripheral blood as separate populations.

The sample consisted of CD4+ or CD8+ T cells sorted from blood, taken in a trial of the OX40 agonist ivuxolimab. The sequence is built from TRBV10-3 and TRBJ2-7; the D segment could be TRBD2, given 6 matching bases. This TCR came from an adult with an advanced solid tumor such as melanoma, head and neck, liver or kidney cancer. CDR3 protein: CAIRAGSLNEQYF. Here is the DNA: TGTGCCATCAGGGCGGGATCCCTTAACGAGCAGTACTTC.